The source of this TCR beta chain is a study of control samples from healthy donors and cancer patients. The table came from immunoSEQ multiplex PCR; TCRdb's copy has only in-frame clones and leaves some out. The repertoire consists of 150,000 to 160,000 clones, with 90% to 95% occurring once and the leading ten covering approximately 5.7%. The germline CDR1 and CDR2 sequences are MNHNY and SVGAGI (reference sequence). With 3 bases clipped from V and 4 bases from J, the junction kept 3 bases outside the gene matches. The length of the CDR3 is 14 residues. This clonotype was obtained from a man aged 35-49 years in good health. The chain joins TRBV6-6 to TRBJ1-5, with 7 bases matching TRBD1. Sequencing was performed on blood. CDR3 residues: CASSYGQANQPQHF. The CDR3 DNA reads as TGTGCCAGCAGTTATGGACAGGCTAATCAGCCCCAGCATTTT.